This T cell receptor beta chain was retrieved from a study of blood T cell repertoires in COVID-19. Germline CDR1 MNHEY, CDR2 SVGAGI. V lost 4 bases, J lost 1 base, and 8 bases lay in between. This CDR3 region has 15 residues. Sequencing used immunoSEQ multiplex PCR; TCRdb keeps in-frame clones, though not all of them. The repertoire consists of about 180,000 clones, with approximately 88% occurring once and the leading ten covering 3.5% to 5%. Sample: peripheral blood. V and J are TRBV6-5 and TRBJ1-6; possibly TRBD1 for D (5 bases). The source is a woman in her 30s with acute or convalescent COVID-19. CDR3 DNA sequence: TGTGCCAGCAGTTCCGGGGGGTCCTATAATTCACCCCTCCACTTT. This sequence encodes CASSSGGSYNSPLHF.